This TCR beta chain appears in the sequencing data of a study of identifying expanded T cells in peripheral blood. Findings of the study overall: Variance in clone template counts between approximately 2-week samples significantly increased with total template count across all healthy donors. Differentially abundant clones: around 1.1 between replicates, 16.4 at approximately 14 days, around 20 at four.

Healthy donors had no documented immune events, such as infections, while sampled. A note on this clone: Its cognate antigen is unknown.

Using immunoSEQ multiplex PCR, the repertoire was profiled, and TCRdb retains in-frame clones only, with some absent. This sample has about 100,000 clones; about 91% occur once, and the top ten carry 13% to 15%. The CDR3 totals 16 residues. Germline V gene lookup returns CDR1 GTSNPN and CDR2 SVGIG (reference sequence). The V gene end was trimmed by 4 bases and the J gene end by 1 base; junction bases not matched to a gene: 7. The V call is TRBV30, the J call TRBJ1-1; 12 bases fit TRBD1. This sequence originates from a person between 18 and 75 years old in good health. The specimen was blood. The CDR3 is CAWISGTGGWNTEAFF. CDR3 nucleotide sequence: TGTGCCTGGATTTCCGGGACAGGGGGCTGGAACACTGAAGCTTTCTTT.